One sample yielded the 11 T cell receptor beta chains listed below, sequenced in a study of T cell changes during pregnancy in multiple sclerosis. The assay was immunoSEQ multiplex PCR, and TCRdb's table has in-frame clones only and misses some. The repertoire holds 40,000 to 50,000 clones, with 85% to 95% as singletons. Specimen: CD8+ T cells from peripheral blood mononuclear cells, collected after pregnancy. These receptors originate from a female donor with multiple sclerosis, enrolled in a pregnancy study.

The V gene is TRBV5-8, the J gene TRBJ2-7; D uncertain. The germline CDR1 and CDR2 sequences are SGHTS and YDEGEE. The CDR3 length is 15 residues. The ends were cut back, 3 bases at V and 0 bases at J, with 13 bases in the middle. CDR3: CASSSAVGSSYEQYF. The CDR3 nucleotides are TGTGCCAGCAGCTCCGCGGTGGGTAGCTCCTACGAGCAGTACTTC.

Note on this clone: In the same sample, other DNA sequences code for this CDR3. CDR3 DNA sequence: TGCGCCAGCAGCCAAGTAGACGGTGTCAGGGGGCTCTACGAGCAGTACTTC. Translating it yields CASSQVDGVRGLYEQYF. This sequence joins TRBV4-1 and TRBJ2-7; the match to TRBD1 covers 8 bases. Germline V lookup: CDR1 MGHRA, CDR2 YSYEKL. The CDR3 extends over 17 amino acids. Trimming at V came to 1 base and at J to 3 bases, leaving 11 bases not matched to a gene.

The genes are TRBV7-9 and TRBJ2-1; 10 nucleotides match TRBD2. Germline V CDR1 and CDR2: SEHNR, FQNEAQ (reference sequence). The V gene end was trimmed by 5 bases and the J gene end by 11 bases; junction bases not matched to a gene: 15. The length of the CDR3 is 16 residues. The CDR3 region has the DNA TGTGCCAGCAGCCACCCCCAGGTAGCGGGGGGATTAAAGCAGTTCTTC. Its protein is CASSHPQVAGGLKQFF.

The chain joins TRBV2 to TRBJ1-5; D not resolved. The CDR3 is 16 amino acids. Trimming took off 4 bases at V and 4 bases at J, with 17 bases between the two ends. Looked up from germline, CDR1 is SNHLY and CDR2 is FYNNEI. This chain's CDR3 is CASSADHPGVNQPQHF. CDR3 in DNA: TGTGCCAGCAGTGCCGATCACCCAGGCGTGAATCAGCCCCAGCATTTT. The variable domain in full, completed from reference TRBV2 and TRBJ1-5, reads EPEVTQTPSHQVTQMGQEVILRCVPISNHLYFYWYRQILGQKVEFLVSFYNNEISEKSEIFDDQFSVERPDGSNFTLKIRSTKLEDSAMYFCASSADHPGVNQPQHFGDGTRLSIL.

The rearrangement uses TRBV7-2 and TRBJ1-6; 7 nucleotides match TRBD1. This CDR3 has 18 amino acids. The trim removed 3 bases at V and 7 bases at J, leaving 15 bases unmatched. CDR1 SGHTA and CDR2 FQGNSA come from the germline V gene. The CDR3: CASSFPIGTVSQNSPLHF. The CDR3 nucleotides read TGTGCCAGCAGCTTTCCTATTGGGACAGTTTCCCAAAATTCACCCCTCCACTTT. Filled out from reference TRBV7-2 and TRBJ1-6, the complete variable domain reads GAGVSQSPSNKVTEKGKDVELRCDPISGHTALYWYRQSLGQGLEFLIYFQGNSAPDKSGLPSDRFSAERTGGSVSTLTIQRTQQEDSAVYLCASSFPIGTVSQNSPLHFGNGTRLTVT.

The gene calls are TRBV19 and TRBJ2-7, with TRBD2 matching over 9 bases. This CDR3 comprises 17 residues. The germline CDR1 and CDR2 sequences are LNHDA and SQIVND (reference sequence). V trimming: 8 bases; J trimming: 0 bases; junction bases outside the gene matches: 14. The CDR3 sequence: CASAGPGLAYSSYEQYF. CDR3 nucleotide sequence: TGTGCCAGTGCAGGACCGGGACTAGCCTATTCCTCCTACGAGCAGTACTTC. Full variable domain (outside the CDR3, taken from reference TRBV19 and TRBJ2-7): DGGITQSPKYLFRKEGQNVTLSCEQNLNHDAMYWYRQDPGQGLRLIYYSQIVNDFQKGDIAEGYSVSREKKESFPLTVTSAQKNPTAFYLCASAGPGLAYSSYEQYFGPGTRLTVT.

This chain connects TRBV5-4 to TRBJ1-6; D ambiguous. Germline V gene lookup returns CDR1 SGHNT and CDR2 YYREEE (reference sequence). The CDR3 runs 15 residues. The V end lost 5 bases, the J end lost 8 bases, and 17 bases lay between the germline ends. The CDR3 sequence: CASSRNPYGDSPLHF. The CDR3 DNA sequence: TGTGCCAGCAGTCGTAACCCGTACGGGGATTCACCCCTCCACTTT.

V is TRBV10-1 and J is TRBJ2-1, with D perhaps TRBD2 (6 bases). This CDR3 has 16 residues. CDR1 and CDR2 (germline): WNHNN, SYGVQD (reference sequence). Trimming stripped 4 bases from V and 2 bases from J, with 15 bases between. The CDR3: CASSGGVGSTYNEQFF. In DNA, the CDR3 is TGCGCCAGCAGTGGGGGAGTCGGGAGCACCTACAATGAGCAGTTCTTC.

The rearrangement uses TRBV7-9 and TRBJ2-1; TRBD1 aligns across 7 bases. The CDR3 sequence is 16 residues long. Losses at the gene ends were 3 bases for V and 7 bases for J; bases not matched to a gene: 12. Germline-derived CDR1 and CDR2 are SEHNR and FQNEAQ (reference sequence). The CDR3 sequence: CASSFLDRGPLNEQFF. CDR3 nucleotide sequence: TGTGCCAGCAGCTTCCTTGATAGGGGGCCGTTGAATGAGCAGTTCTTC.

The rearrangement joins TRBV28 to TRBJ2-1, with TRBD2 matching 9 bases. The junction had 4 bases not matched to a gene; V was cut back by 3 bases and J by 7 bases. The CDR3 is 14 residues long. From germline, CDR1 is MDHEN and CDR2 SYDVKM. The CDR3 nucleotides read TGTGCCAGCAGTTTTCTAGCGGGATTTAATGAGCAGTTCTTC. Protein product: CASSFLAGFNEQFF.

The CDR3 nucleotides are TGTGCCAGCAGCAACCAAAAGGGGACAGGGAGGGACCAGCCCCAGCATTTT. Its protein product is CASSNQKGTGRDQPQHF. The V gene is TRBV21-1, the J gene TRBJ1-5; whether TRBD1, the table's D call, matches the DNA was not checked. TRBV21-1 is a pseudogene segment. The CDR3 is made up of 17 amino acids.